The present T cell receptor beta chain was sequenced within a study of T cells in Graves' hyperthyroidism and ophthalmopathy. Overall study results and limits: Ophthalmopathy could be told apart from stable hyperthyroidism with a 13 V-J model. The blood repertoire included most of the expanded thyroid clonotypes above 0.001.

Points on this clonotype: The antigen remains undetermined.

The V gene's germline CDR1 is ENHRY and CDR2 SYGVKD. This CDR3 contains 15 residues. Losses at the gene ends were 1 base for V and 1 base for J; bases not matched to a gene: 3. TCR beta CDR3 region amplification was performed from RNA transcripts. The HTBI primer set served for first-round RT-PCR of the TCR CDR3. One entry per CDR3 protein results from TCRdb running MiXCR on the multiplex PCR reads. The sample records roughly 570,000 distinct CDR3 sequences, 40% to 55% being singletons. The clonotype was recovered from an adult woman with Graves' disease, either hyperthyroidism or ophthalmopathy (not recorded which). V usage is TRBV10-3 and J usage is TRBJ1-1; 7 bases line up with TRBD1. The specimen sequenced was peripheral blood or thyroid tissue (not recorded which). The DNA for the CDR3 is TGTGCCATCAGTGAGTATGGGGACAGGAACACTGAAGCTTTCTTT. Residues: CAISEYGDRNTEAFF.